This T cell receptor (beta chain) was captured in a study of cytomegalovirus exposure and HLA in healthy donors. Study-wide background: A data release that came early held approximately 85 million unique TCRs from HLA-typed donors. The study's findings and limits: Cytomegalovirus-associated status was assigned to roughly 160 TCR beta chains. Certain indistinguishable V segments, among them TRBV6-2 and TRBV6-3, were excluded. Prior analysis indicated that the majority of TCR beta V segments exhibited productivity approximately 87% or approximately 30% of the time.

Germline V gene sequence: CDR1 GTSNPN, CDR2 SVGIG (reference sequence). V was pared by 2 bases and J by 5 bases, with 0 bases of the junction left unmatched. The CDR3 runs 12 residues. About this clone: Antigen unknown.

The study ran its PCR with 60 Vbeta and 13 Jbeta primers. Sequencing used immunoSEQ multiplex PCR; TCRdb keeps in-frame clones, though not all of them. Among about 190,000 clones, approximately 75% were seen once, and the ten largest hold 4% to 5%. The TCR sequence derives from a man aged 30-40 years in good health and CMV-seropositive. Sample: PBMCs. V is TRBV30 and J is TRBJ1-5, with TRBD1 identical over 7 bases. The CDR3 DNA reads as TGTGCCTGGAGTCAGGGGGATCAGCCCCAGCATTTT. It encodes CAWSQGDQPQHF.